The clone carrying this T cell receptor (beta chain) was detected once. Its target is not known. The CDR3 runs to 16 residues. Trimming shortened V by 4 bases and J by 7 bases, and 18 bases separated the two germline ends. CDR1 and CDR2 from the germline V gene are SGDLS and YYNGEE. Only in-frame clones appear in the TCRdb table, and some are missing; sequencing was by immunoSEQ multiplex PCR. Counted here are some 16,000 clones, approximately 91% occurring once; the ten biggest clones make up under 60%. The sample belongs to a study of lymphopenia after photon versus proton radiotherapy. Study-wide results and caveats: Post-nadir diversity loss with photons came from oligoclonal expansion, particularly CD8+ Temra cells. Photon-treated patients lost naive T cells and TCR diversity; proton-treated stayed stable.

The clonotype was recovered from a woman aged 60 to 75 with cholangiocarcinoma. Some clones in this sample may be carry-over from other donors' samples. The sample here was peripheral blood, taken from a patient treated with proton-based radiotherapy. The chain recombines TRBV9 with TRBJ1-6; tentatively, D is TRBD1 (6 bases). The CDR3 coding sequence is TGTGCCAGCAGCCCTCACAGAACAGGGTCGAATTCACCCCTCCACTTT. Protein product: CASSPHRTGSNSPLHF.